The entry below describes one T cell receptor (beta chain). The CDR3 consists of 15 residues. The trim removed 5 bases at V and 0 bases at J, leaving 3 bases unmatched. Germline CDR1 is MDHEN and CDR2 is SYDVKM. The repertoire was sequenced with immunoSEQ multiplex PCR; TCRdb's copy has only in-frame clones and lacks some. The data hold about 180,000 clones, with roughly 85% observed a single time. The data were taken from a study of blood T cell repertoires in COVID-19. The sequencing input was PBMCs or T cells enriched from blood (not recorded which). The rearrangement links TRBV28 to TRBJ1-4; 7 bases align to TRBD1. The receptor was derived from a woman aged 18-29 years who had recovered from COVID-19. The CDR3 coding sequence is TGTGCCAGCAGTGAGGGGGCTGCAACTAATGAAAAACTGTTTTTT. It is translated as CASSEGAATNEKLFF.